A single sample gave rise to the 17 T cell receptor beta chains below, sequenced in a study of T-cell reconstitution after alpha-beta-depleted transplantation in children. Unique molecular identifiers featured in how the TCRbeta library was prepared. TCRdb independently ran MiXCR on the PCR reads; one entry per CDR3 protein. The table has almost 250,000 distinct CDR3 sequences, around 25% seen once; the top ten hold around 2.5%. The sequencing here drew on PBMCs, taken before TCRalphabeta/CD19-depleted stem cell transplant. The receptors stem from a girl under 10 years old with Fanconi anemia, due to receive a stem cell transplant.

The chain has TRBV29-1 and TRBJ1-2; 7 bases are shared with TRBD1. V lost 7 bases to trimming and J lost 2 bases; unmatched junction nucleotides: 4. CDR1 and CDR2 from the germline V gene are SQVTM and ANQGSEA. The CDR3 is 12 residues long. The CDR3 loop is CSGQGTNYGYTF. DNA of the CDR3: TGCAGCGGACAGGGAACGAACTATGGCTACACCTTC. Full variable domain (missing parts from reference TRBV29-1 and TRBJ1-2): SAVISQKPSRDICQRGTSLTIQCQVDSQVTMMFWYRQQPGQSLTLIATANQGSEATYESGFVIDKFPISRPNLTFSTLTVSNMSPEDSSIYLCSGQGTNYGYTFGSGTRLTVV.

This clonotype occurred a few times. The chain carries TRBV6-2 or TRBV6-3 and TRBJ2-1, with 7 bases lining up with TRBD1. CDR1 MNHEY and CDR2 SVGEGT come from the germline V gene. Trimming cost V 0 bases and J 8 bases; bases outside gene matches: 25. The CDR3 is 21 residues long. Written as DNA, the CDR3 is TGTGCCAGCAGTTACTCGATTGAAGCGTGGAGACAGGGACGATGGATTGATGAGCAGTTCTTC. Translating gives CASSYSIEAWRQGRWIDEQFF.

The chain links TRBV20-1 to TRBJ2-2, with TRBD1 identical over 10 bases. CDR3 size: 17 residues. The germline V gene has CDR1 DFQATT and CDR2 SNEGSKA (reference sequence). V lost 1 base, J lost 5 bases, and 10 bases stayed unmatched. The CDR3 loop reads CSARGRDRGQLTGELFF. CDR3 coding DNA: TGCAGTGCTAGAGGCCGGGACAGGGGACAGCTGACCGGGGAGCTGTTTTTT.

This clonotype was observed at least ten times. The chain links TRBV20-1 to TRBJ2-5; no reliable D call. CDR1 and CDR2 from the germline V gene are DFQATT and SNEGSKA (reference sequence). The V and J ends lost 1 base and 4 bases respectively, with 16 bases between them. CDR3 length equals 15 residues. CDR3 sequence: CSARVAAKAIETQYF. The CDR3 region has the DNA TGCAGTGCTAGAGTGGCGGCCAAGGCCATAGAGACCCAGTACTTC.

The table lists this clonotype with many counts. The chain combines TRBV7-2 with TRBJ1-2; D ambiguous. The CDR3 has 14 residues. Germline loops: CDR1 SGHTA, CDR2 FQGNSA. V was pared by 3 bases and J by 0 bases, with 8 bases between. In DNA form, the CDR3 reads TGTGCCAGCAGCTTGGAAAAGGCTAACTATGGCTACACCTTC. It is translated as CASSLEKANYGYTF.

The chain joins TRBV29-1 to TRBJ2-1; D might be TRBD1 (5 bases). The CDR3 is 12 amino acids. CDR1 is SQVTM, CDR2 ANQGSEA, per germline. V was shortened by 0 bases and J by 5 bases, with 5 bases between the two germline ends. Here the CDR3 DNA reads TGCAGCGTTGAAGAACAGGACAATGAGCAGTTCTTC. It specifies CSVEEQDNEQFF.

There are many counts of this clonotype. The chain recombines TRBV12-3 or TRBV12-4 with TRBJ2-1; no clear D gene. CDR3 length: 14 residues. Trimming removed 2 bases at V and 5 bases at J, with 10 bases between. CDR3 DNA sequence: TGTGCCAGCAGTTTAAGTAGGGAAGACAATGAGCAGTTCTTC. It is translated as CASSLSREDNEQFF.

The J gene is TRBJ2-1, the V gene TRBV20-1; the match to TRBD2 covers 10 bases. Germline CDR1 is DFQATT and CDR2 is SNEGSKA (reference sequence). V shed 1 base and J 1 base; nucleotides not matched to a gene: 4. This CDR3 is built from 16 residues. CDR3 amino acids: CSARVTSGKSYNEQFF. DNA for the CDR3: TGCAGTGCTAGAGTAACTAGCGGGAAATCCTACAATGAGCAGTTCTTC.

Ten or more counts support this clonotype. The chain recombines TRBV29-1 with TRBJ1-2; tentatively, D is TRBD1 (5 bases). Germline V gene data show CDR1 as SQVTM and CDR2 as ANQGSEA. This CDR3 is built from 12 residues. V lost 3 bases and J lost 7, with 12 bases in between. In nucleotides, the CDR3 is TGCAGCGTTGAGACAGTTCAGGGTGGCTACACCTTC. Translating gives CSVETVQGGYTF.

Ten or more counts support this clonotype. The chain employs TRBV20-1 and TRBJ2-7, with 10 positions matching TRBD1. The V gene end was trimmed by 0 bases and the J gene end by 5 bases; junction bases not matched to a gene: 13. The CDR3 has 17 amino acids. CDR1 and CDR2 from the germline V gene are DFQATT and SNEGSKA (reference sequence). CDR3 in DNA: TGCAGTGCTAGAGATCGACAGGGGGCTCGATTTTTTGACGAGCAGTACTTC. It is translated as CSARDRQGARFFDEQYF.

Many counts were recorded for this clonotype. This chain uses TRBV10-3 with TRBJ2-5; no definite D call. With 3 bases removed from V and 3 bases from J, the gap between germline ends came to 14 bases. The germline V gene has CDR1 ENHRY and CDR2 SYGVKD. The CDR3 length is 15 residues. The DNA for the CDR3 is TGTGCCATCAGTGAAGATGACGGCATAAAAGAGACCCAGTACTTC. It codes for CAISEDDGIKETQYF.

This CDR3 is CSAVGEISYNEQFF. The DNA for the CDR3 is TGCAGTGCTGTCGGGGAGATCTCCTACAATGAGCAGTTCTTC. This chain connects TRBV20-1 to TRBJ2-1; D might be TRBD2 (5 bases). Germline V CDR1 and CDR2: DFQATT, SNEGSKA (reference sequence). V was trimmed by 5 bases and J by 0 bases, leaving 11 bases between them. The CDR3 sequence is 14 residues long.

The chain couples TRBV11-2 to TRBJ1-2; TRBD1 matches 10 bases. Trimming cost V 3 bases and J 4 bases; bases outside gene matches: 14. Germline V CDR1 and CDR2: SGHAT, FQNNGV. The CDR3 has 18 amino acids. The CDR3 DNA reads as TGTGCCAGCAGCTTCCCCCGGGACAGGGGTTTCACTACCTATGGCTACACCTTC. It codes for CASSFPRDRGFTTYGYTF. The variable domain in full, with the rest retrieved from reference TRBV11-2 and TRBJ1-2, is EAGVAQSPRYKIIEKRQSVAFWCNPISGHATLYWYQQILGQGPKLLIQFQNNGVVDDSQLPKDRFSAERLKGVDSTLKIQPAKLEDSAVYLCASSFPRDRGFTTYGYTFGSGTRLTVV.

V and J are TRBV10-1 and TRBJ1-1; no firm D call. CDR1 and CDR2 from the germline V gene are WNHNN and SYGVQD (reference sequence). The V and J ends lost 0 bases and 2 bases respectively, with 4 bases between them. This CDR3 region has 13 residues. In DNA, the CDR3 is TGCGCCAGCAGTGAGTCGATAAACACTGAAGCTTTCTTT. It specifies CASSESINTEAFF.

At least ten counts were recorded for this clonotype. This chain links TRBV20-1 with TRBJ1-2; 8 bases fit TRBD1. The V gene end was trimmed by 2 bases and the J gene end by 2 bases; junction bases not matched to a gene: 4. This CDR3 comprises 14 residues. Per germline, CDR1 DFQATT and CDR2 SNEGSKA (reference sequence). The CDR3 here is CSARRQGINYGYTF. CDR3 DNA sequence: TGCAGTGCTAGACGACAGGGGATAAACTATGGCTACACCTTC.

This clonotype was seen repeatedly, ten times or more. J is TRBJ2-7 and V is TRBV20-1; 9 bases map to TRBD1. Trimming at V came to 7 bases and at J to 5 bases, leaving 9 bases not matched to a gene. The CDR3 runs 13 residues. The germline CDR1 and CDR2 sequences are DFQATT and SNEGSKA (reference sequence). The CDR3: CSGQRDRVHEQYF. The CDR3 DNA reads TGCAGTGGACAGCGGGACAGGGTCCACGAGCAGTACTTC.

This clonotype was seen many times. The chain combines TRBV7-3 with TRBJ2-7; the D gene is possibly TRBD2 (5 bases). CDR3 size: 14 residues. CDR1 is SGHTA, CDR2 FQGTGA, per germline. Trimming cost V 4 bases and J 0 bases, with 10 bases left between them. The CDR3 here is CASSSGVGSYEQYF. The CDR3 coding sequence is TGTGCCAGCAGCTCCGGGGTAGGCTCCTACGAGCAGTACTTC. The full variable domain, in which reference TRBV7-3 and TRBJ2-7 provide the parts outside the CDR3, is GAGVSQTPSNKVTEKGKYVELRCDPISGHTALYWYRQSLGQGPEFLIYFQGTGAADDSGLPNDRFFAVRPEGSVSTLKIQRTERGDSAVYLCASSSGVGSYEQYFGPGTRLTVT.